The 2 T cell receptor beta chains reported below all come from one sample, sequenced in a study of post-analysis software for immune sequencing data. Study findings and constraints: A few TRBV segments occurring more often in patients than controls included TRBV5-6, TRBV5-1 and TRBV20-1.

cDNA libraries for TCR beta contained unique molecular identifiers. TCRdb re-called the PCR reads with MiXCR, one entry per CDR3 protein. The data hold about 500,000 distinct CDR3 sequences, with 45% observed a single time. For these TCRs, the target antigens are not known. The sample was blood. The receptors come from a girl aged 10 to 17 with multiple sclerosis.

The chain carries TRBV28 and TRBJ2-1, with a possible D match to TRBD2 (5 bases). Deletions cut 5 bases from V and 4 bases from J, with 18 bases between. Germline loops: CDR1 MDHEN, CDR2 SYDVKM. The CDR3 is 16 residues long. CDR3 sequence (DNA): TGTGCCAGCAGTCCCACCGCGAGGACTCCGTACAATGAGCAGTTCTTC. Residues: CASSPTARTPYNEQFF.

Of note for this clonotype: The junction and the germline gene differ at one end; a read error may be behind it. The chain carries TRBV6-5 and TRBJ2-5, with D possibly being TRBD1 or TRBD2 (5 bases each). The J call is in doubt because the DNA end fits TRBJ2-7 better. CDR3 length: 14 amino acids. Germline V gene lookup returns CDR1 MNHEY and CDR2 SVGAGI. This chain's CDR3 is CAGSDHGTVYEQYF. Written as DNA, the CDR3 is TGTGCCGGCAGCGATCACGGGACGGTCTACGAGCAGTACTTC.